Below, 11 T cell receptor beta chains from the same sample are listed, as sequenced in a study of blood T cell repertoires in COVID-19. The protocol was immunoSEQ multiplex PCR, while the TCRdb copy is restricted to in-frame clones and leaves out a portion. The sample has 350,000 to 400,000 clones; around 87% are singletons. The material sequenced was PBMCs or T cells enriched from blood (not recorded which). These TCRs come from a man in his forties in a cohort exposed to, infected with or recovered from COVID-19 (not recorded which).

V usage is TRBV5-4 and J usage is TRBJ1-2, with TRBD1 as a possible D gene (6 bases). V was trimmed by 5 bases and J by 4 bases, leaving 12 bases between them. Germline CDR1 reads SGHNT; CDR2 reads YYREEE (reference sequence). This CDR3 is built from 13 residues. CDR3 sequence (DNA): TGTGCCAGCAGTGTGGGGGCGGGCTATGGCTACACCTTC. This codes for CASSVGAGYGYTF.

The sample holds one count of this clone. V gene TRBV2 combines with J gene TRBJ2-1; 8 bases agree with TRBD2. V shed 2 bases and J 9 bases; nucleotides not matched to a gene: 9. CDR3 length: 15 amino acids. Germline assignment: CDR1 SNHLY and CDR2 FYNNEI. CDR3 loop: CASSEPGGPFAEQFF. CDR3 nucleotides: TGTGCCAGCAGTGAACCGGGAGGGCCTTTCGCTGAGCAGTTCTTC. The variable domain in full, completed from reference TRBV2 and TRBJ2-1, reads EPEVTQTPSHQVTQMGQEVILRCVPISNHLYFYWYRQILGQKVEFLVSFYNNEISEKSEIFDDQFSVERPDGSNFTLKIRSTKLEDSAMYFCASSEPGGPFAEQFFGPGTRLTVL.

Notes on this clone: Distinct nucleotide sequences in the sample also encode this CDR3. This sequence joins TRBV2 and TRBJ2-2; maybe TRBD1 (5 bases). V gave up 3 bases and J gave up 4 bases, with 12 bases separating them. The CDR3 extends over 15 amino acids. Germline CDR1 is SNHLY and CDR2 is FYNNEI. The CDR3 DNA is TGTGCCAGCAGTGATCAAGGGGCGGTCACCGGGGAGCTGTTTTTT. Its translation: CASSDQGAVTGELFF. The complete variable domain, with remaining parts taken from reference TRBV2 and TRBJ2-2, reads EPEVTQTPSHQVTQMGQEVILRCVPISNHLYFYWYRQILGQKVEFLVSFYNNEISEKSEIFDDQFSVERPDGSNFTLKIRSTKLEDSAMYFCASSDQGAVTGELFFGEGSRLTVL.

The V and J genes are TRBV28 and TRBJ2-1, with 11 bases identical to TRBD1. The CDR3 length is 14 residues. Germline assignment: CDR1 MDHEN and CDR2 SYDVKM. V lost 5 bases, J lost 8 bases, and 5 bases stayed unmatched. DNA for the CDR3: TGTGCCAGCAGTCCGGGACAGGGGGAAGATGAGCAGTTCTTC. This codes for CASSPGQGEDEQFF.

V and J are TRBV6-6 and TRBJ1-5; D is undetermined. This CDR3 is 11 amino acids long. V gave up 4 bases and J gave up 11 bases, with 9 bases separating them. Germline V gives CDR1 MNHNY, CDR2 SVGAGI (reference sequence). The CDR3 coding sequence is TGTGCCAGCAGTTCCGACAACACCCAGCATTTT. Protein: CASSSDNTQHF.

This clone showed up just a few times. The chain carries TRBV27 and TRBJ2-7; unclear D gene. Germline V gene sequence: CDR1 MNHEY, CDR2 SMNVEV (reference sequence). V shed 5 bases and J shed 2 bases, with 16 bases lying between them. The CDR3 is 15 residues long. Here the CDR3 DNA reads TGTGCCAGCAGTCCCTCCCTGGCACAGACCTACGAGCAGTACTTC. Its translation: CASSPSLAQTYEQYF.

V and J are TRBV5-1 and TRBJ2-7; D is possibly TRBD1 (6 bases). The germline gives CDR1 SGHRS, CDR2 YFSETQ. V lost 4 bases and J lost 2, with 22 bases in between. The CDR3 spans 17 residues. The CDR3: CASSRLPDRLFTYEQYF. CDR3 in DNA: TGCGCCAGCAGCCGATTGCCTGACAGGTTATTTACCTACGAGCAGTACTTC. Full variable domain (rest looked up from reference TRBV5-1 and TRBJ2-7): KAGVTQTPRYLIKTRGQQVTLSCSPISGHRSVSWYQQTPGQGLQFLFEYFSETQRNKGNFPGRFSGRQFSNSRSEMNVSTLELGDSALYLCASSRLPDRLFTYEQYFGPGTRLTVT.

The chain joins TRBV27 to TRBJ1-5; D gene ambiguous. This CDR3 has 15 amino acids. V lost 3 bases to trimming and J lost 6 bases, with 15 bases between them. The germline CDR1 and CDR2 sequences are MNHEY and SMNVEV (reference sequence). The CDR3 sequence: CASSFRRGVGQPQHF. For the CDR3, the DNA is TGTGCCAGCAGTTTTCGTCGGGGTGTCGGTCAGCCCCAGCATTTT.

Note on this clone: Different DNA sequences within this sample yield the same CDR3. The chain is built from TRBV6-5 and TRBJ1-2; 10 positions match TRBD1. From germline, CDR1 is MNHEY and CDR2 SVGAGI. CDR3 length equals 12 residues. Germline trimming cut 6 bases from V and 8 bases from J; bases unmatched to any gene: 3. The CDR3 coding sequence is TGTGCCAGCAGGGGGACAGGGGACGGCTACACCTTC. Protein: CASRGTGDGYTF.

The genes are TRBV11-2 and TRBJ1-1; D gene ambiguous. From germline, CDR1 is SGHAT and CDR2 FQNNGV. The CDR3 extends over 13 amino acids. V lost 3 bases and J 4 bases, leaving 9 bases between the germline ends. CDR3 DNA: TGTGCCAGCAGCTTCGGGGAGCCCACTGAAGCTTTCTTT. This gives the protein CASSFGEPTEAFF.

This clone was detected many times. The chain uses TRBV5-8 and TRBJ2-7; TRBD1 agrees at 8 bases. The CDR3 is 14 amino acids. Germline V gene data show CDR1 as SGHTS and CDR2 as YDEGEE. V trimming: 5 bases; J trimming: 2 bases; junction bases outside the gene matches: 6. In nucleotides, the CDR3 is TGTGCCAGCAGGAGGACAGGGCAAACCTACGAGCAGTACTTC. Its protein is CASRRTGQTYEQYF. The variable domain in full, completed from reference TRBV5-8 and TRBJ2-7, reads EAGVTQSPTHLIKTRGQQATLRCSPISGHTSVYWYQQALGLGLQFLLWYDEGEERNRGNFPPRFSGRQFPNYSSELNVNALELEDSALYLCASRRTGQTYEQYFGPGTRLTVT.